The following is a TCR beta chain sequence with its context. The sample belongs to a study of blood T cell repertoires in COVID-19. TCRdb's table, derived via immunoSEQ multiplex PCR, lists solely in-frame clones and lacks some. The sample lists about 180,000 clones; around 82% were seen once. The sequenced sample was peripheral blood. This receptor was taken from a man younger than 30 with active or convalescent COVID-19.

CDR3 sequence reads: CSVGQEFYEQYF. DNA for the CDR3: TGCAGCGTTGGACAGGAGTTCTACGAGCAGTACTTC. This sequence joins TRBV29-1 and TRBJ2-7; D is perhaps TRBD1 (6 bases). This CDR3 has 12 residues. The ends were cut back, 4 bases at V and 3 bases at J, with 10 bases in the middle. Per the germline V gene, CDR1 is SQVTM and CDR2 is ANQGSEA.